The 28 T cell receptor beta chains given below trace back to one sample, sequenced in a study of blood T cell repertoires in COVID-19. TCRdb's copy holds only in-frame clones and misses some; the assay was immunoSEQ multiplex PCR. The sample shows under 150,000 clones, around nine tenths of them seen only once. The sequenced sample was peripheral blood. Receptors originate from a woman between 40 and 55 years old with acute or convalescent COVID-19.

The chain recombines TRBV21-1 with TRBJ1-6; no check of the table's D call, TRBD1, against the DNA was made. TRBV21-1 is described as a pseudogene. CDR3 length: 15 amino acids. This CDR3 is CASSRHRDKSSPLHF. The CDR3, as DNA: TGTGCCAGCAGCAGACACCGGGACAAAAGTTCACCCCTCCACTTT.

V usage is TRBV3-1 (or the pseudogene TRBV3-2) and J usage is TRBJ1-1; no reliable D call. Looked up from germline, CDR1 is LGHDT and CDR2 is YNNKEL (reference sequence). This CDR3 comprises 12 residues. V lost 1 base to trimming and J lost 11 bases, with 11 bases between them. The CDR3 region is CASSQVGGIAFF. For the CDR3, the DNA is TGTGCCAGCAGCCAAGTTGGCGGTATCGCTTTCTTT.

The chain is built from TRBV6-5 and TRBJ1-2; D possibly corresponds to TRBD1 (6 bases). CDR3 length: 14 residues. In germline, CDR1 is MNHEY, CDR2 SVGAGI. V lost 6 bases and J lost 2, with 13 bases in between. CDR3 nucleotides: TGTGCCAGCAGACCTGGGACACTAAACTATGGCTACACCTTC. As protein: CASRPGTLNYGYTF.

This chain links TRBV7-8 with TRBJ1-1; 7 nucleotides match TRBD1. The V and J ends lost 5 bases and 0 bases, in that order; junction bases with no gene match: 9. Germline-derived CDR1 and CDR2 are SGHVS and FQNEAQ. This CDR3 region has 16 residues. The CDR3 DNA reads TGTGCCAGCAGCCCCGGCCCCGGACAGGTGAACACTGAAGCTTTCTTT. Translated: CASSPGPGQVNTEAFF.

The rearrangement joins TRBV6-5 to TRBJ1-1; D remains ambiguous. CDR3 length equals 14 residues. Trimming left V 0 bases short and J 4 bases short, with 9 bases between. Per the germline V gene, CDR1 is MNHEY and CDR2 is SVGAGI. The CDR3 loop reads CASSYSRGTTEAFF. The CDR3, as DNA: TGTGCCAGCAGTTACTCCCGGGGTACCACTGAAGCTTTCTTT.

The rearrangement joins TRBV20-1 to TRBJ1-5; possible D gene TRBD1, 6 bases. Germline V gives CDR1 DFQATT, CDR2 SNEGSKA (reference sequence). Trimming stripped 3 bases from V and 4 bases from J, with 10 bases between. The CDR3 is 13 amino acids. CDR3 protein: CSASQGRNQPQHF. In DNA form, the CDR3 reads TGCAGTGCTAGTCAGGGGCGGAATCAGCCCCAGCATTTT.

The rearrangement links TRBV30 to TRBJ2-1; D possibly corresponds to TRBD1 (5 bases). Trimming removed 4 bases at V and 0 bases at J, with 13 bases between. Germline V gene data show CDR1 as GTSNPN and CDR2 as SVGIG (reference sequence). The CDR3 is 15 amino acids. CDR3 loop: CAWTQGSASYNEQFF. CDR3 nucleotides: TGTGCCTGGACCCAGGGCAGTGCCTCCTACAATGAGCAGTTCTTC.

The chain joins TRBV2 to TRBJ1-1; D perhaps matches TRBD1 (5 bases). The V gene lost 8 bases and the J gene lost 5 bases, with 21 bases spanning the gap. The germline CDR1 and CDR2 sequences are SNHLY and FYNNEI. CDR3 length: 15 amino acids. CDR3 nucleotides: TGTGCCAGCCGAAGGGGTCAGGGCCAATGGACTGAAGCTTTCTTT. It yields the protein CASRRGQGQWTEAFF.

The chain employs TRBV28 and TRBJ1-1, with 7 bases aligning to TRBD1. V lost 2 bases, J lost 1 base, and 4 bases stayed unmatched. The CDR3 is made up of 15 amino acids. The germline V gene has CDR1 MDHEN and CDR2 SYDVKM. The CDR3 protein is CASSLMGQTNTEAFF. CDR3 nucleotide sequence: TGTGCCAGCAGTTTAATGGGACAGACGAACACTGAAGCTTTCTTT.

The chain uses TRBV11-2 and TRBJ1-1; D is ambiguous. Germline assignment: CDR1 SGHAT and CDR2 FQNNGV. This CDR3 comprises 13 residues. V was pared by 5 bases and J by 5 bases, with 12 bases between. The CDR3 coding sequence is TGTGCCAGCAGCAAAAACCAAGCGACTGAAGCTTTCTTT. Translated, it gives CASSKNQATEAFF.

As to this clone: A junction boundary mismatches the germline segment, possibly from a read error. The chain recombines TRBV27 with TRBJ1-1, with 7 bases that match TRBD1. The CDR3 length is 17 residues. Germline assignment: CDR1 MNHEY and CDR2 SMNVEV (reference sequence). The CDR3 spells CASSISSSTGKKTEAFF. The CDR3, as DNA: TGTGCCAGCAGTATATCCTCGTCGACAGGGAAAAAAACTGAAGCTTTCTTT.

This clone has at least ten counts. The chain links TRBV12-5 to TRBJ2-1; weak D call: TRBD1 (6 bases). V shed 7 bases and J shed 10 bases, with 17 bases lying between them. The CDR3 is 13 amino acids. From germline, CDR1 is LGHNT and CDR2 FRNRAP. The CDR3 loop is CASAPQGRGEQFF. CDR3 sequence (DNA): TGTGCTAGTGCCCCACAGGGAAGAGGGGAGCAGTTCTTC.

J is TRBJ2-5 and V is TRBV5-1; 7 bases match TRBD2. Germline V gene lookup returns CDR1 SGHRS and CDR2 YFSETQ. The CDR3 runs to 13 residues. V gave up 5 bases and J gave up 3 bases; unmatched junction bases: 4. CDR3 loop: CASSSGLEETQYF. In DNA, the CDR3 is TGCGCCAGCAGTTCCGGACTAGAAGAGACCCAGTACTTC.

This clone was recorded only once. CDR3 residues: CASSLASGAGGGYTF. The CDR3 DNA follows: TGTGCCAGCAGCTTAGCGTCGGGGGCAGGGGGTGGCTACACCTTC. The V gene is TRBV7-2, the J gene TRBJ1-2; 7 bases align to TRBD1. Germline CDR1 SGHTA, CDR2 FQGNSA. V shed 0 bases and J 7 bases; nucleotides not matched to a gene: 8. There are 15 residues in the CDR3.

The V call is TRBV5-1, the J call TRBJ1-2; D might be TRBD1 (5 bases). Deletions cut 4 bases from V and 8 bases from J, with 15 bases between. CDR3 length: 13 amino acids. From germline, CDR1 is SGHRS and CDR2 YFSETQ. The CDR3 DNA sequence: TGCGCCAGCAGCCCGGAGGGGACTGAGGGCTACACCTTC. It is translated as CASSPEGTEGYTF.

The CDR3 region has the DNA TGCGCCAGCAGCCCGTGGGGCGGACTAGCGGGGGCCTACGAGCAGTACTTC. It specifies CASSPWGGLAGAYEQYF. This chain uses TRBV5-1 with TRBJ2-7; the match to TRBD2 covers 13 bases. Germline CDR1 reads SGHRS; CDR2 reads YFSETQ. J gave up 2 bases and V 4 bases, and 9 bases lay outside the gene matches. The CDR3 runs to 17 residues.

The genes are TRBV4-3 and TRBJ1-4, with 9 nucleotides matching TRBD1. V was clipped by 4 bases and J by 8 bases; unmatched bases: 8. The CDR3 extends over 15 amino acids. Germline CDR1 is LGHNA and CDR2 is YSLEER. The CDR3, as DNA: TGCGCCAGCAGCCCCTTCCACAGGGGGCTCGAAAAACTGTTTTTT. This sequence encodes CASSPFHRGLEKLFF.

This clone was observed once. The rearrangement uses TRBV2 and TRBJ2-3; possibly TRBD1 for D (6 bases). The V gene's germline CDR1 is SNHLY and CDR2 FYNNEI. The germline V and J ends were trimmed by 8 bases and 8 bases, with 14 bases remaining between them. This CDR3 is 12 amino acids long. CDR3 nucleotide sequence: TGTGCCAGCGGGGGCAGACTGGCTACGCAGTATTTT. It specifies CASGGRLATQYF.

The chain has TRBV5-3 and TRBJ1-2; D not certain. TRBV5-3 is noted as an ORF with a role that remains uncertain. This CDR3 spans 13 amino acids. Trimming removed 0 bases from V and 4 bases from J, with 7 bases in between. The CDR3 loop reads CARSLGRLYGYTF. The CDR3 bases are TGTGCCAGAAGCTTGGGCAGACTCTATGGCTACACCTTC.

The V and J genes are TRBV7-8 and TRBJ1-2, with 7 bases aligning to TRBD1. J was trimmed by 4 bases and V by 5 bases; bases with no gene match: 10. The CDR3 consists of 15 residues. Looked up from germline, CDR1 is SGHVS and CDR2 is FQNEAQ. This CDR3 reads CASSLLWTGGYGYTF. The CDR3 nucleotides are TGTGCCAGCAGCCTCCTTTGGACAGGCGGCTATGGCTACACCTTC.

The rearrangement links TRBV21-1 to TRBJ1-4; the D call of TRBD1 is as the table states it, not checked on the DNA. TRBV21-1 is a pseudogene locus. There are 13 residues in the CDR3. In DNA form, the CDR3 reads TGTGCCAGAGACAGGGGGCGGGCTGAAAAACTGTTTTTT. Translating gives CARDRGRAEKLFF.

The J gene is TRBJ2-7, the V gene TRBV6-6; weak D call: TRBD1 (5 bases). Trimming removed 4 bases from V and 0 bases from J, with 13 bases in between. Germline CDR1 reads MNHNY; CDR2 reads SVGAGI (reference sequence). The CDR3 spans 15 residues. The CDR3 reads CASSFQGRGSYEQYF. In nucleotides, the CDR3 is TGTGCCAGCAGTTTCCAGGGTCGAGGCTCCTACGAGCAGTACTTC.

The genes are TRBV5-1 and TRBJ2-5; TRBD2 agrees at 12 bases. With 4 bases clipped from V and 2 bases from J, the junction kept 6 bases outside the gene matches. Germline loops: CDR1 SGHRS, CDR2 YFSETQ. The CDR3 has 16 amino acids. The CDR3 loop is CASSLIGLAGQETQYF. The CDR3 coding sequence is TGCGCCAGCAGCCTTATAGGACTAGCGGGACAAGAGACCCAGTACTTC.

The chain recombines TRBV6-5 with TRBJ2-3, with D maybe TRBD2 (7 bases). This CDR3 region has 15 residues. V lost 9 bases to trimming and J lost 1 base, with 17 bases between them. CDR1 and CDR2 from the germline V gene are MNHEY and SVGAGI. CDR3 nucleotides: TGTGCCAGTCTTAAGGGGGGAGGGGGCACAGATACGCAGTATTTT. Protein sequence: CASLKGGGGTDTQYF.

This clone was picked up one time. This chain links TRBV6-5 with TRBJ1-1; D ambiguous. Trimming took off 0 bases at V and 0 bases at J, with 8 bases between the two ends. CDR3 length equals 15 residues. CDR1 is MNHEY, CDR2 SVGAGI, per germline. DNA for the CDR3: TGTGCCAGCAGTTACTCCCTGCAGATGAACACTGAAGCTTTCTTT. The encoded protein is CASSYSLQMNTEAFF.

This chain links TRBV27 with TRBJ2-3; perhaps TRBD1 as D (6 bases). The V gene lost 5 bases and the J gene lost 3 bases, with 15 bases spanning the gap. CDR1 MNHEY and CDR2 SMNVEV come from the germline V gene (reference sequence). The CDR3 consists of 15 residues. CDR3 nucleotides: TGTGCCAGCAGTAAACAGGGTCGGTGGACAGATACGCAGTATTTT. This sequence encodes CASSKQGRWTDTQYF.

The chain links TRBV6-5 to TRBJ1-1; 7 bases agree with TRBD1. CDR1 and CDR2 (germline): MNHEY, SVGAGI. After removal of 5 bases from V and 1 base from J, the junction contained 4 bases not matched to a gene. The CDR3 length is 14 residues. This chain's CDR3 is CASSRGQPNTEAFF. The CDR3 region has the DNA TGTGCCAGCAGTAGGGGACAGCCGAACACTGAAGCTTTCTTT.

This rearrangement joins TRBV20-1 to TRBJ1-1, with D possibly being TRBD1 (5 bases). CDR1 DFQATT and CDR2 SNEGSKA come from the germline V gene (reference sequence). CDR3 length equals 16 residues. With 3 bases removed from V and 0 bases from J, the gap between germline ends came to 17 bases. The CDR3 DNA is TGCAGTGCTAGTGGGCAGGGCCTGATAATGAACACTGAAGCTTTCTTT. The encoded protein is CSASGQGLIMNTEAFF.